The 15 T cell receptor beta chains below all came from one sample that was sequenced in a study of T-cell reconstitution after alpha-beta-depleted transplantation in children. This sample's TCRbeta library carried unique molecular identifier barcodes. MiXCR, applied by TCRdb to the PCR reads, yields one record per CDR3 protein. In the table there are about 1,000,000 distinct CDR3 sequences, less than 30% of which are singletons. The material was PBMCs, mostly from graft donor cells, obtained 360 days after TCRalphabeta/CD19-depleted stem cell transplant. Receptors originate from a boy in the first two years of life who had a stem cell transplant for SCID, so the T cells may come from the graft donor.

This clonotype was recorded a few times. The genes are TRBV7-3 and TRBJ2-3, with D perhaps matching TRBD1 or TRBD2 (5 bases each). The CDR3 runs to 15 residues. Between the trimmed V and J ends, which lost 5 bases and 2 bases, there was a span of 14 bases. The germline V gene has CDR1 SGHTA and CDR2 FQGTGA. The CDR3 here is CASSPRGAYTDTQYF. CDR3 nucleotide sequence: TGTGCCAGCAGCCCCCGGGGCGCCTACACAGATACGCAGTATTTT.

This clonotype came up a few times. V and J are TRBV15 and TRBJ1-2; D might be TRBD1 (5 bases). This CDR3 region has 14 residues. The germline V gene encodes CDR1 LNHNV and CDR2 YYDKDF (reference sequence). V was shortened by 1 base and J by 4 bases, with 10 bases between the two germline ends. The CDR3 region is CATSRGRTGYGYTF. The DNA for the CDR3 is TGTGCCACCAGCAGAGGCAGAACAGGCTATGGCTACACCTTC.

This clonotype was counted ten times or more. The V call is TRBV20-1, the J call TRBJ2-3; D not resolved. The CDR3 length is 13 residues. V was clipped by 5 bases and J by 4 bases, with 13 bases between them. Germline V gene sequence: CDR1 DFQATT, CDR2 SNEGSKA (reference sequence). CDR3 nucleotide sequence: TGCAGTGCTTTCCCCCAGCAACCAGATACGCAGTATTTT. It translates to CSAFPQQPDTQYF.

In this sample, this clonotype turned up once. The J gene is TRBJ1-2, the V gene TRBV12-3 or TRBV12-4; 11 bases align to TRBD1. The CDR3 covers 15 residues. Trimming at V came to 6 bases and at J to 7 bases, leaving 10 bases not matched to a gene. The CDR3 region has the DNA TGTGCCAGCAGCCGAGCGGACAGGGGGCTCGGTGGCTACACCTTC. It codes for CASSRADRGLGGYTF.

The chain couples TRBV4-1 to TRBJ1-1, with unresolved D. The V end was cut by 4 bases, the J end by 1 base, with 13 bases between. The V gene's germline CDR1 is MGHRA and CDR2 YSYEKL. The CDR3 covers 15 residues. Here the CDR3 DNA reads TGCGCCAGCAGCCGAACCCTCCCAGGGAACACTGAAGCTTTCTTT. This encodes CASSRTLPGNTEAFF.

The chain is built from TRBV12-3 or TRBV12-4 and TRBJ1-5; D not certain. V lost 5 bases to trimming and J lost 0 bases, with 8 bases between them. CDR3 size: 14 residues. In DNA, the CDR3 is TGTGCCAGCAGTCCTCATATTAGCAATCAGCCCCAGCATTTT. Protein product: CASSPHISNQPQHF.

The chain is built from TRBV5-1 and TRBJ2-1; 7 bases agree with TRBD1. The CDR3 is 16 residues long. The J segment lost 1 base and the V segment lost 5 bases, leaving 9 bases of the junction unmatched. Looked up from germline, CDR1 is SGHRS and CDR2 is YFSETQ. The CDR3 spells CASSRYRGPSYNEQFF. In nucleotides, the CDR3 is TGCGCCAGCAGTCGATACAGGGGTCCTTCCTACAATGAGCAGTTCTTC. Using reference TRBV5-1 and TRBJ2-1 for the parts outside the CDR3, the full variable domain is KAGVTQTPRYLIKTRGQQVTLSCSPISGHRSVSWYQQTPGQGLQFLFEYFSETQRNKGNFPGRFSGRQFSNSRSEMNVSTLELGDSALYLCASSRYRGPSYNEQFFGPGTRLTVL.

The chain is built from TRBV7-8 and TRBJ2-5; D ambiguous. The CDR3 spans 16 residues. The germline gives CDR1 SGHVS, CDR2 FQNEAQ. The V and J ends lost 2 bases and 2 bases respectively, with 15 bases between them. The CDR3 region has the DNA TGTGCCAGCAGCTTACTTAGACCTACACAACAAGAGACCCAGTACTTC. This sequence encodes CASSLLRPTQQETQYF.

The chain uses TRBV12-3 or TRBV12-4 and TRBJ2-1; 7 bases fit TRBD2. After removal of 6 bases from V and 6 bases from J, the junction contained 14 bases not matched to a gene. The CDR3 covers 16 residues. The CDR3 region has the DNA TGTGCCAGCAGCCTTAGGGGAGCGGGGAAGACCAATGAGCAGTTCTTC. Residues: CASSLRGAGKTNEQFF.

J is TRBJ2-1 and V is TRBV5-1; TRBD2 aligns across 8 bases. The CDR3 sequence is 17 residues long. After removal of 7 bases from V and 0 bases from J, the junction contained 12 bases not matched to a gene. Germline lookup yields CDR1 SGHRS and CDR2 YFSETQ. CDR3 sequence (DNA): TGCGCCAGCCGTTTCTCCGTAGCGGGGATCTCCTACAATGAGCAGTTCTTC. Protein product: CASRFSVAGISYNEQFF.

The chain uses TRBV29-1 and TRBJ2-1; 7 bases agree with TRBD2. Losses at the gene ends were 3 bases for V and 7 bases for J; bases not matched to a gene: 12. This CDR3 spans 15 amino acids. The germline CDR1 and CDR2 sequences are SQVTM and ANQGSEA. The CDR3 DNA is TGCAGCGTTGATAGGTGGCCGGGGGGAAAAAATGAGCAGTTCTTC. Protein: CSVDRWPGGKNEQFF.

The chain recombines TRBV20-1 with TRBJ1-5; no firm D call. The CDR3 length is 15 residues. Germline V CDR1 and CDR2: DFQATT, SNEGSKA (reference sequence). Between the trimmed V and J ends, which lost 0 bases and 0 bases, there was a span of 9 bases. CDR3 loop: CSARDNPYSNQPQHF. The DNA for the CDR3 is TGCAGTGCTAGAGATAACCCTTATAGCAATCAGCCCCAGCATTTT.

The J gene is TRBJ2-5, the V gene TRBV29-1; D remains unclear. V lost 3 bases to trimming and J lost 7 bases, with 12 bases between them. Germline V gives CDR1 SQVTM, CDR2 ANQGSEA. The CDR3 extends over 12 amino acids. In DNA, the CDR3 is TGCAGCGTTGATTCGGCATTAGGGACCCAGTACTTC. Protein sequence: CSVDSALGTQYF.

The chain employs TRBV5-1 and TRBJ1-1; the D gene is possibly TRBD1 (6 bases). The CDR3 spans 16 residues. Trimming took 3 bases from V and 6 from J, leaving 21 bases between them. Germline-derived CDR1 and CDR2 are SGHRS and YFSETQ. The CDR3 loop reads CASSYYPGHLEAEAFF. The CDR3 region has the DNA TGCGCCAGCAGCTACTATCCGGGACACCTAGAAGCTGAAGCTTTCTTT.

This clonotype has a handful of counts. The V gene is TRBV11-2, the J gene TRBJ1-3; TRBD1 matches 9 bases. This CDR3 is built from 17 residues. Germline values: CDR1 SGHAT, CDR2 FQNNGV. V trimming: 4 bases; J trimming: 1 base; junction bases outside the gene matches: 8. CDR3 DNA: TGTGCCAGCAGCTCACCATGGACAGGGGAGTCTGGAAACACCATATATTTT. It translates to CASSSPWTGESGNTIYF. Together with reference TRBV11-2 and TRBJ1-3, the CDR3 gives the full variable domain: EAGVAQSPRYKIIEKRQSVAFWCNPISGHATLYWYQQILGQGPKLLIQFQNNGVVDDSQLPKDRFSAERLKGVDSTLKIQPAKLEDSAVYLCASSSPWTGESGNTIYFGEGSWLTVV.